This T cell receptor beta chain comes out of a study of human T cells and chemical hapten exposure. The wider study: The variation in per-sample TCR yields arose mainly from small differences in pooled library volumes. General study findings and limits: Unchanged with DPC sensitization were TCRs above 1 in 1000 frequency.

Sample time point: healthy volunteer bleed at 2 weeks. Total RNA was isolated from unfractionated whole blood. This clonotype appeared many times. The antigen remains unidentified. This CDR3 is 17 amino acids long. Germline CDR1 SGHTA, CDR2 FQGNSA. Trimming took off 6 bases at V and 1 base at J, with 21 bases between the two ends. Attachment of unique molecular identifiers to individual cDNA molecules was performed in the library. TCRdb re-analysed the RACE reads in MiXCR, keeping a single row per CDR3 protein. Of around 130,000 distinct CDR3 sequences in the sample, around 8.2% were seen once. The TCR comes from a male donor in good health. Some clones in this sample may be carry-over from other donors' samples. The specimen was whole blood. This chain links TRBV7-2 with TRBJ1-2; tentatively, D is TRBD1 (6 bases). The CDR3 protein is CASRQPPQGTFNYGYTF. The CDR3 nucleotides are TGTGCCAGCAGGCAACCCCCCCAGGGGACATTTAACTATGGCTACACCTTC.